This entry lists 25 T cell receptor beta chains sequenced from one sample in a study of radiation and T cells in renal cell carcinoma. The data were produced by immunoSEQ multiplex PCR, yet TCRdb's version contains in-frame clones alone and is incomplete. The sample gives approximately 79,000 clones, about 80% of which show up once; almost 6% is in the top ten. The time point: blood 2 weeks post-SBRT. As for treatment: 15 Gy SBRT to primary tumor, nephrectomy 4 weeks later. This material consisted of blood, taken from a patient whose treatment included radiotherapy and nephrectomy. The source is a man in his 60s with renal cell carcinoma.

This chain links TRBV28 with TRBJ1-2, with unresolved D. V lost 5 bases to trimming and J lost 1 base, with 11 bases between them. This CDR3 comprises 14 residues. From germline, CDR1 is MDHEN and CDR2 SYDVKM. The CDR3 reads CASSPAGGNYGYTF. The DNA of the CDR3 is TGTGCCAGCAGTCCCGCAGGCGGTAACTATGGCTACACCTTC.

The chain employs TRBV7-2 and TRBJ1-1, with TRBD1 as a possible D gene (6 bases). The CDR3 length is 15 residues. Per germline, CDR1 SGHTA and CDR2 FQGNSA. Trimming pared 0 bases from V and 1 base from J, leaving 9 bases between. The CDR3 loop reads CASSLAQGTNTEAFF. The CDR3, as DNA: TGTGCCAGCAGCTTAGCGCAGGGGACGAACACTGAAGCTTTCTTT.

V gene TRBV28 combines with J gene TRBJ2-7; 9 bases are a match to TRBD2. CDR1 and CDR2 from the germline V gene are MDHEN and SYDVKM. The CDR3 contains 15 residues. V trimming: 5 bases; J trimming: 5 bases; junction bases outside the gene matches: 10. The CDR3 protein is CASSGRGLAADEQYF. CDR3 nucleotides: TGTGCCAGCAGTGGCCGGGGACTAGCTGCCGACGAGCAGTACTTC.

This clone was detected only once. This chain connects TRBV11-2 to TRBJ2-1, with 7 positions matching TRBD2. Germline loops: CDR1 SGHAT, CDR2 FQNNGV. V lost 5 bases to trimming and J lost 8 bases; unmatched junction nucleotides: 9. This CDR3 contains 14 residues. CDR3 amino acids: CASSLRGLVDEQFF. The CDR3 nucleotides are TGTGCCAGCAGCCTTCGTGGACTAGTGGATGAGCAGTTCTTC. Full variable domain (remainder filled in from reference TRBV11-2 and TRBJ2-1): EAGVAQSPRYKIIEKRQSVAFWCNPISGHATLYWYQQILGQGPKLLIQFQNNGVVDDSQLPKDRFSAERLKGVDSTLKIQPAKLEDSAVYLCASSLRGLVDEQFFGPGTRLTVL.

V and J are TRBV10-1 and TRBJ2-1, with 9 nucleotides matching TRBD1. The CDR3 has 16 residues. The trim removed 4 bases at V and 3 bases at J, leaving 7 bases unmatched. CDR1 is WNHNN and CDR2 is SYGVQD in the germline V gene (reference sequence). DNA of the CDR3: TGCGCCAGCAGTGGCTCCGGGACAGGGAGCTACAATGAGCAGTTCTTC. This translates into CASSGSGTGSYNEQFF.

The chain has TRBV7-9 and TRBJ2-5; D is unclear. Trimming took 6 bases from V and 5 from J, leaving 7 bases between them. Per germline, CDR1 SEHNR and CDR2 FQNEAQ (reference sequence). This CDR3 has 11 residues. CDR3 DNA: TGTGCCAGCAGTTTGACGGAGACCCAGTACTTC. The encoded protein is CASSLTETQYF.

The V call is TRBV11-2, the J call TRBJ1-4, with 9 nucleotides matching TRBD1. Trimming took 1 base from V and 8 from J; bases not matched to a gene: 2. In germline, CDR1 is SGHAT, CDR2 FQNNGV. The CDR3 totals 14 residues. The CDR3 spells CASSLVTGGEKLFF. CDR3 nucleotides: TGTGCCAGCAGCTTAGTGACAGGGGGAGAAAAACTGTTTTTT.

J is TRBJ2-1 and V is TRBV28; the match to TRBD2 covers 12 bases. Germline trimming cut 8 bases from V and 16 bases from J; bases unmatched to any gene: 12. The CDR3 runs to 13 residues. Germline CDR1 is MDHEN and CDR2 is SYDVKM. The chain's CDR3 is CASFPSGRAIGFF. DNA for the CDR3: TGTGCCAGCTTTCCTAGCGGGAGGGCTATTGGATTCTTC. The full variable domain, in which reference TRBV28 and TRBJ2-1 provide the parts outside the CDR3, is DVKVTQSSRYLVKRTGEKVFLECVQDMDHENMFWYRQDPGLGLRLIYFSYDVKMKEKGDIPEGYSVSREKKERFSLILESASTNQTSMYLCASFPSGRAIGFFGPGTRLTVL.

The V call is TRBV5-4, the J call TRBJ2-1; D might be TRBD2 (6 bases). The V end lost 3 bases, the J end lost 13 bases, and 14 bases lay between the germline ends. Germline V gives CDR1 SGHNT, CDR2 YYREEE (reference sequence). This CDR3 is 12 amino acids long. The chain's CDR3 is CASSSTGEVQFF. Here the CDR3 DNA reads TGTGCCAGCAGCTCGACGGGAGAAGTTCAGTTCTTC.

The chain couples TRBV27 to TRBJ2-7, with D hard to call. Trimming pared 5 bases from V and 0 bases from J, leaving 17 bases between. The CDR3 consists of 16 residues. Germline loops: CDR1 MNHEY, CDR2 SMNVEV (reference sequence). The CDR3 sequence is CASSLHPGPSSYEQYF. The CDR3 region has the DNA TGTGCCAGCAGTCTCCATCCAGGCCCGAGCTCCTACGAGCAGTACTTC.

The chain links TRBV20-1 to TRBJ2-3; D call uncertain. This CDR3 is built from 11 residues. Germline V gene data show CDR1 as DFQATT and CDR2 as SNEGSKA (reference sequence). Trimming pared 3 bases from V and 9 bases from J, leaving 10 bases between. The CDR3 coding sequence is TGCAGTGCTAGTGGGATCGGGACGCAGTATTTT. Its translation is CSASGIGTQYF.

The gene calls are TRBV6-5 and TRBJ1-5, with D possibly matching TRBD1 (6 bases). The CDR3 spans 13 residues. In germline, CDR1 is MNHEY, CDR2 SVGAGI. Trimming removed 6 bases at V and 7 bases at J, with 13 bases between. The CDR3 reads CASRQGLKQPQHF. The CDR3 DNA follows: TGTGCCAGCAGACAGGGTCTAAAGCAGCCCCAGCATTTT.

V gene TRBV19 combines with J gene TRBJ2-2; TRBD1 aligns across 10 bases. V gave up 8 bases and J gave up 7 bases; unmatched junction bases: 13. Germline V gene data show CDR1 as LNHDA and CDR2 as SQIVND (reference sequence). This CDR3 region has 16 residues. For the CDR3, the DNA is TGTGCCAGTGTCGCGACCGCGACAGGGGGCTACGGGGAGCTGTTTTTT. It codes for CASVATATGGYGELFF. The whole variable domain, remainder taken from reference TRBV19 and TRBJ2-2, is DGGITQSPKYLFRKEGQNVTLSCEQNLNHDAMYWYRQDPGQGLRLIYYSQIVNDFQKGDIAEGYSVSREKKESFPLTVTSAQKNPTAFYLCASVATATGGYGELFFGEGSRLTVL.

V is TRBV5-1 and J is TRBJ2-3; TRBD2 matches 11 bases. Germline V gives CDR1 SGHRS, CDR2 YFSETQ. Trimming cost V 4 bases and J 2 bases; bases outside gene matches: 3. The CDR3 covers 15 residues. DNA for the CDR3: TGCGCCAGCAGCGGGGGACTAGCGGTCACAGATACGCAGTATTTT. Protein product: CASSGGLAVTDTQYF.

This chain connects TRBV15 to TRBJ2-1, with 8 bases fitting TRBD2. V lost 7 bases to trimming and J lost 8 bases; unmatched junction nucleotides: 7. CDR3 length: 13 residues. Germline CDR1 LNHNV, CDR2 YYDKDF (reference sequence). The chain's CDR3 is CATTGGPGDEQFF. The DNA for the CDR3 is TGTGCCACCACGGGAGGGCCGGGGGATGAGCAGTTCTTC.

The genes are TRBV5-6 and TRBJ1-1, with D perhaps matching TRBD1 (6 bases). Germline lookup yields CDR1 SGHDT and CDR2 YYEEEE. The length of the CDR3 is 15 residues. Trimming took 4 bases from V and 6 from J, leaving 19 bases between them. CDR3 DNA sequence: TGTGCCAGCAGCCTGTACAGGGTAGAGACGGCTGAAGCTTTCTTT. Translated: CASSLYRVETAEAFF. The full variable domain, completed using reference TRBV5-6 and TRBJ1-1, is DAGVTQSPTHLIKTRGQQVTLRCSPKSGHDTVSWYQQALGQGPQFIFQYYEEEERQRGNFPDRFSGHQFPNYSSELNVNALLLGDSALYLCASSLYRVETAEAFFGQGTRLTVV.

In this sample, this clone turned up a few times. The CDR3 DNA reads TGTGCCAGCAGTACAGACGACAGGGTGGACACCGGGGAGCTGTTTTTT. This encodes CASSTDDRVDTGELFF. The rearrangement joins TRBV28 to TRBJ2-2; 7 bases agree with TRBD1. V dropped 5 bases and J dropped 3; count of bases not matched to a gene: 9. Germline V gives CDR1 MDHEN, CDR2 SYDVKM. The length of the CDR3 is 16 residues.

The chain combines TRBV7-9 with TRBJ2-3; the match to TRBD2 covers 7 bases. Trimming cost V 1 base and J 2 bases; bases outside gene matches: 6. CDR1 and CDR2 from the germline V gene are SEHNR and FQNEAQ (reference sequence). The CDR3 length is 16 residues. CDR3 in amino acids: CASSLVLAKNTDTQYF. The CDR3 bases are TGTGCCAGCAGCTTAGTACTAGCGAAGAACACAGATACGCAGTATTTT.

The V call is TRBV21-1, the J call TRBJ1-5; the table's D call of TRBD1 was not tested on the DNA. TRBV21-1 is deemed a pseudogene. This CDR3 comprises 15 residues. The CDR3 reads CASSKGQNSNQPQHF. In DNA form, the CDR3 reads TGTGCCAGCAGCAAAGGACAGAATAGCAATCAGCCCCAGCATTTT.

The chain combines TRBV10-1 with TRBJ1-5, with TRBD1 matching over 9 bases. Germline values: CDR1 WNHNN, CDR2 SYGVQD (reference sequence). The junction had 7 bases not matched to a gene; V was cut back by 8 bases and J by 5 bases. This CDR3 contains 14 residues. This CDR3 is CASLATGGYQPQHF. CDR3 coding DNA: TGCGCCAGCCTCGCGACAGGGGGTTATCAGCCCCAGCATTTT.

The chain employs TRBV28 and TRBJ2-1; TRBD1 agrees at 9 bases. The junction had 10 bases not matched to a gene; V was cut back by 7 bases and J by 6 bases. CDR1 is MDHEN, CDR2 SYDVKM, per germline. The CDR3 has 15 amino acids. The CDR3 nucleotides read TGTGCCAGCAATCCCTTCGGGACAGGGAGCAATGAGCAGTTCTTC. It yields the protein CASNPFGTGSNEQFF.

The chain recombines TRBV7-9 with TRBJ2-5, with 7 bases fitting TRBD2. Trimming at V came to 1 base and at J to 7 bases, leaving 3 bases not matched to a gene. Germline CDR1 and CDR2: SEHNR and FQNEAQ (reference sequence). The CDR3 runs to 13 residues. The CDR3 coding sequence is TGTGCCAGCAGCTTAGGCCCTAGCGGGACCCAGTACTTC. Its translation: CASSLGPSGTQYF. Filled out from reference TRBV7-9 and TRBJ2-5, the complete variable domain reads DTGVSQNPRHKITKRGQNVTFRCDPISEHNRLYWYRQTLGQGPEFLTYFQNEAQLEKSRLLSDRFSAERPKGSFSTLEIQRTEQGDSAMYLCASSLGPSGTQYFGPGTRLLVL.

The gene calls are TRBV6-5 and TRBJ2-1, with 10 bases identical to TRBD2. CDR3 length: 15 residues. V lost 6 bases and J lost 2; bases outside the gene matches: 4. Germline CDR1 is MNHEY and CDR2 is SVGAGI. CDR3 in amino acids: CASRLTSGTYNEQFF. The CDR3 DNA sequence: TGTGCCAGCAGACTCACTAGCGGGACCTACAATGAGCAGTTCTTC.

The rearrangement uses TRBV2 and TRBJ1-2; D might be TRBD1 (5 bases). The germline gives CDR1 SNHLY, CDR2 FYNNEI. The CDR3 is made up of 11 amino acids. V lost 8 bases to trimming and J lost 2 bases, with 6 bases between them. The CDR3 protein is CASGGNYGYTF. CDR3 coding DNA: TGTGCCAGCGGGGGGAACTATGGCTACACCTTC.

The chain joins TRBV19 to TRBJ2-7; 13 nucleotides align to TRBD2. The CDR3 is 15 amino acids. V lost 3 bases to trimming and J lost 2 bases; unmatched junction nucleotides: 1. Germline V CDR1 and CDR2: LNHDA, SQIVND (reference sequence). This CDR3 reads CASSMGLAGPYEQYF. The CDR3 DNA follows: TGTGCCAGTAGTATGGGACTAGCGGGACCCTACGAGCAGTACTTC.